The present entry profiles one T cell receptor beta chain with its context. Antigen: not known. These data belong to a study of shared clonotypes between healthy human individuals. Terminally differentiated effector memory CD45RA+ cells were left out of the naive CD8 fraction, which was CD45RO-negative and positively selected for CCR7. Findings of the study overall: Sequencing depth was expected to affect clonotype sharing among donors. Donors were few, which limited the genetic and exposure-history diversity represented. Naive CD4 clonotypes overlapped across a handful of donors at roughly 5%.

An even split of each subset's genomic DNA across several immunoSEQ plates was performed. Assay: immunoSEQ multiplex PCR; the TCRdb copy retains only in-frame clones and omits some. The sample has about 2 million clones; approximately 95% are singletons. The sequenced sample was naive CD8+ T cells sorted from blood. The receptor was isolated from a man younger than 35 in good health.

CDR3: CASSVSMAAANTGELFF. For the CDR3, the DNA is TGTGCCAGCAGCGTATCCATGGCGGCAGCAAACACCGGGGAGCTGTTTTTT. The rearrangement joins TRBV9 to TRBJ2-2; no firm D call. CDR3 length equals 17 residues. With 1 base removed from V and 2 bases from J, the gap between germline ends came to 15 bases. CDR1 and CDR2 from the germline V gene are SGDLS and YYNGEE.